The 32 T cell receptor beta chains below come from one sample, sequenced in a study of graft-versus-host responses after intestinal transplantation. TCRdb's table, derived via immunoSEQ multiplex PCR, lists solely in-frame clones and lacks some. The data hold about 130,000 clones, with approximately 92% observed a single time. For these receptors, no antigen is known. The sequences come from unstimulated CD4+ T cells sorted from spleen or lymph node cells, collected before intestinal transplant. The receptors here all came from a human donor who received an intestinal transplant.

V gene TRBV18 combines with J gene TRBJ2-7; D tentatively reads TRBD1 or TRBD2 (6 bases each). Germline V lookup: CDR1 KGHSH, CDR2 LQKENI. This CDR3 contains 18 residues. V was pared by 1 base and J by 2 bases, with 21 bases between. The DNA for the CDR3 is TGTGCCAGCTCACCACTAGTCGGGGGCATGCCTCCCCCCTACGAGCAGTACTTC. Its protein product is CASSPLVGGMPPPYEQYF.

This clone was counted a single time. The chain joins TRBV5-6 to TRBJ1-1, with D possibly being TRBD1 (5 bases). CDR1 is SGHDT and CDR2 is YYEEEE in the germline V gene. The CDR3 is 15 residues long. Trimming shortened V by 4 bases and J by 4 bases, and 17 bases separated the two germline ends. In nucleotides, the CDR3 is TGTGCCAGCAGCCCCTGGGGGAGGGAAGGCACTGAAGCTTTCTTT. Translating it yields CASSPWGREGTEAFF.

The chain joins TRBV7-9 to TRBJ2-5; 7 bases agree with TRBD1. The end of the DNA is better explained by TRBJ2-7, so the J call may be wrong. Germline V gene sequence: CDR1 SEHNR, CDR2 FQNEAQ (reference sequence). The CDR3 consists of 19 residues. In DNA, the CDR3 is TGTGCCAGCAGCCCATACGGCTCTCCGACAGGGAAGAAAACCTACGAGCAGTACTTC. It translates to CASSPYGSPTGKKTYEQYF.

The CDR3 nucleotides are TGTGCCTGGAGTGTAACGCGTCTCGCGAACACCGGGGAGCTGTTTTTT. This sequence encodes CAWSVTRLANTGELFF. The chain joins TRBV30 to TRBJ2-2, with D unclear. Germline V gene sequence: CDR1 GTSNPN, CDR2 SVGIG (reference sequence). The CDR3 has 16 residues. V shed 0 bases and J shed 0 bases, with 11 bases lying between them. The full variable domain, its missing parts supplied by reference TRBV30 and TRBJ2-2, is SQTIHQWPATLVQPVGSPLSLECTVEGTSNPNLYWYRQAAGRGLQLLFYSVGIGQISSEVPQNLSASRPQDRQFILSSKKLLLSDSGFYLCAWSVTRLANTGELFFGEGSRLTVL.

This chain connects TRBV19 to TRBJ2-7; 10 nucleotides line up with TRBD1. Germline assignment: CDR1 LNHDA and CDR2 SQIVND (reference sequence). The ends lost 1 base at V and 2 bases at J; junction bases unmatched: 2. This CDR3 region has 15 residues. The CDR3 DNA is TGTGCCAGTAGTATAGGGACAGGGGGGGCCTACGAGCAGTACTTC. Its translation: CASSIGTGGAYEQYF.

The genes are TRBV11-2 and TRBJ2-3; 13 nucleotides line up with TRBD2. The J segment lost 6 bases and the V segment lost 6 bases, leaving 9 bases of the junction unmatched. CDR3 length: 16 amino acids. Germline CDR1 and CDR2: SGHAT and FQNNGV. The CDR3 sequence: CASRKLAGGTQDTQYF. In DNA form, the CDR3 reads TGTGCCAGCAGGAAACTAGCGGGGGGGACCCAGGATACGCAGTATTTT.

The J gene is TRBJ1-1, the V gene TRBV7-2; 7 bases are shared with TRBD1. With 6 bases clipped from V and 4 bases from J, the junction kept 8 bases outside the gene matches. The germline CDR1 and CDR2 sequences are SGHTA and FQGNSA. The length of the CDR3 is 14 residues. In DNA form, the CDR3 reads TGTGCCAGCAGTCCCAGCCAGGGGGGCACTGAAGCTTTCTTT. As protein: CASSPSQGGTEAFF.

CDR3 DNA sequence: TGTGCCAGCAGCGTAGCTTTGGATTTGAATGAGCAGTTCTTC. Encoded protein: CASSVALDLNEQFF. J is TRBJ2-1 and V is TRBV9; no reliable D call. The CDR3 runs to 14 residues. The germline CDR1 and CDR2 sequences are SGDLS and YYNGEE. The ends were cut back, 0 bases at V and 7 bases at J, with 11 bases in the middle. Filled out from reference TRBV9 and TRBJ2-1, the complete variable domain reads DSGVTQTPKHLITATGQRVTLRCSPRSGDLSVYWYQQSLDQGLQFLIQYYNGEERAKGNILERFSAQQFPDLHSELNLSSLELGDSALYFCASSVALDLNEQFFGPGTRLTVL.

V is TRBV5-1 and J is TRBJ1-6, with 7 bases identical to TRBD1. The ends lost 0 bases at V and 5 bases at J; junction bases unmatched: 5. From germline, CDR1 is SGHRS and CDR2 YFSETQ. This CDR3 region has 16 residues. CDR3 sequence: CASSLVPTGDNSPLHF. CDR3 DNA sequence: TGCGCCAGCAGCTTGGTCCCCACAGGGGATAATTCACCCCTCCACTTT.

About this clone: Other DNA sequences from this sample encode an identical CDR3 as well. This chain joins TRBV27 and TRBJ1-1; D remains ambiguous. The V and J ends lost 4 bases and 0 bases respectively, with 3 bases between them. From germline, CDR1 is MNHEY and CDR2 SMNVEV (reference sequence). This CDR3 is built from 12 residues. CDR3 sequence (DNA): TGTGCCAGCAGTTCCGTGAACACTGAAGCTTTCTTT. Encoded protein: CASSSVNTEAFF.

The CDR3: CASRRDRGPSYEQYF. The CDR3 DNA follows: TGTGCCAGCAGGCGGGACAGGGGGCCCTCCTACGAGCAGTACTTC. J is TRBJ2-7 and V is TRBV6-5; 12 nucleotides line up with TRBD1. From germline, CDR1 is MNHEY and CDR2 SVGAGI. The CDR3 spans 15 residues. V shed 6 bases, J shed 0 bases, and the junction held 3 bases outside the gene matches.

The chain's CDR3 is CASSYRAANQPQHF. CDR3 DNA sequence: TGTGCCAGCAGTTATAGGGCAGCCAATCAGCCCCAGCATTTT. The rearrangement uses TRBV6-5 and TRBJ1-5, with no clear D. Germline V gene sequence: CDR1 MNHEY, CDR2 SVGAGI. V lost 3 bases and J lost 3, with 9 bases in between. There are 14 residues in the CDR3.

V is TRBV9 and J is TRBJ2-2, with TRBD1 matching 7 bases. V trimming: 3 bases; J trimming: 4 bases; junction bases outside the gene matches: 9. This CDR3 comprises 16 residues. Per the germline V gene, CDR1 is SGDLS and CDR2 is YYNGEE. CDR3 nucleotides: TGTGCCAGCAGCGAGGGGGCTACCCCAGGCACCGGGGAGCTGTTTTTT. Encoded protein: CASSEGATPGTGELFF. Together with reference TRBV9 and TRBJ2-2, the CDR3 gives the full variable domain: DSGVTQTPKHLITATGQRVTLRCSPRSGDLSVYWYQQSLDQGLQFLIQYYNGEERAKGNILERFSAQQFPDLHSELNLSSLELGDSALYFCASSEGATPGTGELFFGEGSRLTVL.

The J gene is TRBJ2-3, the V gene TRBV4-1; 8 nucleotides agree with TRBD2. Germline CDR1 reads MGHRA; CDR2 reads YSYEKL. CDR3 length equals 16 residues. Trimming at V came to 0 bases and at J to 9 bases, leaving 11 bases not matched to a gene. CDR3 residues: CASSQDPAGAARTQYF. CDR3 DNA: TGCGCCAGCAGCCAAGATCCAGCGGGAGCCGCTAGGACGCAGTATTTT.

In its sample, this clone was seen once. The chain joins TRBV5-4 to TRBJ1-1; TRBD1 aligns across 9 bases. Trimming at V came to 0 bases and at J to 0 bases, leaving 3 bases not matched to a gene. This CDR3 region has 16 residues. Per germline, CDR1 SGHNT and CDR2 YYREEE (reference sequence). DNA for the CDR3: TGTGCCAGCAGCTTGGTACGGGACAGGGTGAACACTGAAGCTTTCTTT. It codes for CASSLVRDRVNTEAFF.

The chain has TRBV28 and TRBJ2-6; D ambiguous. Per germline, CDR1 MDHEN and CDR2 SYDVKM. V dropped 2 bases and J dropped 0 bases, with 2 bases sitting between them. The CDR3 contains 14 residues. For the CDR3, the DNA is TGTGCCAGCAGTTTAAGCTCTGGGGCCAACGTCCTGACTTTC. Translated, it gives CASSLSSGANVLTF.

The chain couples TRBV20-1 to TRBJ2-7; D ambiguous. Per germline, CDR1 DFQATT and CDR2 SNEGSKA (reference sequence). The V end was cut by 3 bases, the J end by 6 bases, with 9 bases between. The CDR3 sequence is 11 residues long. The CDR3 region has the DNA TGCAGTGCTAGTGGTCAGATCGAGCAGTACTTC. Encoded protein: CSASGQIEQYF.

The CDR3 coding sequence is TGTGCCAGCAGCCCGGGACTAGCGGGAATCAGCTCCTACAATGAGCAGTTCTTC. Its translation: CASSPGLAGISSYNEQFF. J is TRBJ2-1 and V is TRBV7-2, with 13 positions matching TRBD2. Germline values: CDR1 SGHTA, CDR2 FQGNSA. V was pared by 5 bases and J by 0 bases, with 7 bases of the junction left unmatched. The CDR3 loop spans 18 amino acids.

Worth noting for this clone: The junction departs from the called germline gene at one end, perhaps through a read error. The V gene is TRBV5-1, the J gene TRBJ1-1; tentatively, D is TRBD1 (5 bases). The CDR3 spans 17 residues. CDR1 is SGHRS and CDR2 is YFSETQ in the germline V gene. CDR3 nucleotides: TGCGCCAGCAGTTTGGGGACCGGCCGTTCCGGGAACACTGAAGCTTTCTTT. Translation: CASSLGTGRSGNTEAFF.

This chain joins TRBV27 and TRBJ2-2; D unresolved. Per germline, CDR1 MNHEY and CDR2 SMNVEV (reference sequence). This CDR3 spans 12 amino acids. V lost 3 bases, J lost 6 bases, and 5 bases lay in between. The CDR3 reads CASSLGPGELFF. DNA of the CDR3: TGTGCCAGCAGTTTGGGTCCCGGGGAGCTGTTTTTT.

This clone was seen once. This chain links TRBV10-1 with TRBJ2-7, with D uncertain. Trimming took off 3 bases at V and 6 bases at J, with 9 bases between the two ends. From germline, CDR1 is WNHNN and CDR2 SYGVQD (reference sequence). This CDR3 has 12 amino acids. CDR3 region: CASSDYRAEQYF. CDR3 nucleotides: TGCGCCAGCAGTGACTACCGGGCCGAGCAGTACTTC.

This sequence joins TRBV29-1 and TRBJ2-7, with 11 bases aligning to TRBD1. Germline CDR1 SQVTM, CDR2 ANQGSEA. Unmatched junction bases numbered 4, after V lost 6 bases and J lost 6 bases. This CDR3 contains 12 residues. The chain's CDR3 is CSVGDRGSEQYF. CDR3 sequence (DNA): TGCAGCGTAGGGGACAGGGGGTCCGAGCAGTACTTC.

CDR3 in DNA: TGTGCCTGGAGTGTTGGCGTGACTAGCGGGGAAGAGACCCAGTACTTC. Translated, it gives CAWSVGVTSGEETQYF. The chain employs TRBV30 and TRBJ2-5; 11 bases align to TRBD2. This CDR3 region has 16 residues. Trimming removed 0 bases from V and 3 bases from J; junction bases left unmatched: 6. Germline V gives CDR1 GTSNPN, CDR2 SVGIG (reference sequence).

CDR3 in amino acids: CAIRPWGQGNNEQFF. CDR3 coding DNA: TGTGCCATCAGGCCCTGGGGACAGGGAAACAATGAGCAGTTCTTC. J is TRBJ2-1 and V is TRBV10-3; 9 bases align to TRBD1. The CDR3 contains 15 residues. Losses at the gene ends were 6 bases for V and 5 bases for J; bases not matched to a gene: 8. Germline values: CDR1 ENHRY, CDR2 SYGVKD.

V and J are TRBV7-2 and TRBJ2-4; maybe TRBD2 (5 bases). The V gene's germline CDR1 is SGHTA and CDR2 FQGNSA. V was shortened by 1 base and J by 8 bases, with 12 bases between the two germline ends. This CDR3 contains 14 residues. The CDR3 sequence: CASSLVASADIQYF. CDR3 in DNA: TGTGCCAGCAGCTTAGTAGCGTCGGCGGACATTCAGTACTTC.

The rearrangement joins TRBV27 to TRBJ2-7; 7 bases are a match to TRBD1. With V trimmed by 5 bases and J by 2 bases, 12 bases remained unmatched. There are 16 residues in the CDR3. The V gene's germline CDR1 is MNHEY and CDR2 SMNVEV (reference sequence). The DNA for the CDR3 is TGTGCCAGCAGTCCCCTTGGGACAGTGCCCGCCTACGAGCAGTACTTC. Encoded protein: CASSPLGTVPAYEQYF.

This clone came up a few times. The rearrangement links TRBV5-4 to TRBJ1-6; no clear D. Per the germline V gene, CDR1 is SGHNT and CDR2 is YYREEE (reference sequence). The CDR3 runs 12 residues. V lost 4 bases to trimming and J lost 14 bases, with 13 bases between them. This chain's CDR3 is CASSQARTALHF. CDR3 DNA sequence: TGTGCCAGCAGCCAAGCCCGAACAGCCCTCCACTTT.

V is TRBV11-2 and J is TRBJ2-1; tentative D call: TRBD2 (6 bases). Germline V CDR1 and CDR2: SGHAT, FQNNGV. Trimming pared 10 bases from V and 5 bases from J, leaving 30 bases between. The CDR3 extends over 18 amino acids. The CDR3 protein is CATYHLSAASERHNEQFF. The DNA for the CDR3 is TGTGCCACATATCATCTTTCCGCGGCTAGCGAAAGGCACAATGAGCAGTTCTTC.

Remarks on this clone: At the DNA level, this CDR3 is encoded by other sequences in the same sample as well. This chain links TRBV7-9 with TRBJ1-2, with D perhaps matching TRBD1 (5 bases). CDR3 length equals 13 residues. Trimming took 1 base from V and 3 from J, leaving 6 bases between them. CDR1 is SEHNR, CDR2 FQNEAQ, per germline (reference sequence). The CDR3 loop is CASSLGGDYGYTF. In nucleotides, the CDR3 is TGTGCCAGCAGCTTAGGGGGGGACTATGGCTACACCTTC.

This sequence joins TRBV5-1 and TRBJ1-1; D perhaps matches TRBD1 (6 bases). Trimming stripped 2 bases from V and 0 bases from J, with 14 bases between. This CDR3 comprises 16 residues. The germline V gene has CDR1 SGHRS and CDR2 YFSETQ. CDR3 protein: CASSLANQGLNTEAFF. CDR3 bases: TGCGCCAGCAGCTTAGCTAACCAGGGGCTGAACACTGAAGCTTTCTTT.

The chain employs TRBV29-1 and TRBJ2-5, with 8 bases identical to TRBD2. The CDR3 extends over 15 amino acids. V gave up 7 bases and J gave up 4 bases; unmatched junction bases: 14. Germline CDR1 reads SQVTM; CDR2 reads ANQGSEA. CDR3 DNA: TGCAGCGCCGGGAGGGGGGGGGCCGGTGGAGAGACCCAGTACTTC. This translates into CSAGRGGAGGETQYF.

The rearrangement uses TRBV7-3 and TRBJ2-1; 9 nucleotides match TRBD2. Germline CDR1 SGHTA, CDR2 FQGTGA. The CDR3 length is 14 residues. After removal of 3 bases from V and 6 bases from J, the junction contained 3 bases not matched to a gene. CDR3 protein: CASSFGLASNEQFF. In DNA form, the CDR3 reads TGTGCCAGCAGCTTCGGACTAGCGTCCAATGAGCAGTTCTTC.